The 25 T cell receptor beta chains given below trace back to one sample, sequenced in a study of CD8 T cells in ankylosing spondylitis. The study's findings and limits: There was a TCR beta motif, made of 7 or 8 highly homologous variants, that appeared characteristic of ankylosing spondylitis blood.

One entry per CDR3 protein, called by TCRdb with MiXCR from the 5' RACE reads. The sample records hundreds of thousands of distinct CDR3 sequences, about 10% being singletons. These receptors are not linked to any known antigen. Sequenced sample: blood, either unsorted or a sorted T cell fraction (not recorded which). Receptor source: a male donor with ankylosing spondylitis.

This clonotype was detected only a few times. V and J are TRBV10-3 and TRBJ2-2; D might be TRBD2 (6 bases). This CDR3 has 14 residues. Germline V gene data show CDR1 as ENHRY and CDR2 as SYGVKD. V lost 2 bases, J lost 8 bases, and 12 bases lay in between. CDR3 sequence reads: CAISEIPGVGELFF. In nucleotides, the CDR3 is TGTGCCATCAGTGAGATACCGGGAGTAGGGGAGCTGTTTTTT.

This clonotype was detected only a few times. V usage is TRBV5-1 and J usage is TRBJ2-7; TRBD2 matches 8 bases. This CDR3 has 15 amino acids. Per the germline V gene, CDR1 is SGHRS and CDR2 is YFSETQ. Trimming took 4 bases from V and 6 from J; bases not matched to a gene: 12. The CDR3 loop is CASSREGVLAGEQYF. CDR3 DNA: TGCGCCAGCAGCCGGGAGGGGGTCCTGGCAGGCGAGCAGTACTTC.

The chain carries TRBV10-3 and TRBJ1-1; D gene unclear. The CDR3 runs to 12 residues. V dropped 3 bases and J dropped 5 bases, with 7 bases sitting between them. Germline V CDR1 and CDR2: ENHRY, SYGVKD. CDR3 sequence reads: CAISDRVTEAFF. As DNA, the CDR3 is TGTGCCATCAGTGATCGGGTAACTGAAGCTTTCTTT.

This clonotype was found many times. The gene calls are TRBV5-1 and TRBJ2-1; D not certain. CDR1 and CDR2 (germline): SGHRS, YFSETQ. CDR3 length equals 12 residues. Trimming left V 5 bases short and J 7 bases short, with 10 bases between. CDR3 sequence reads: CASSSRINEQFF. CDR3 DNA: TGCGCCAGCAGTTCTCGGATTAATGAGCAGTTCTTC.

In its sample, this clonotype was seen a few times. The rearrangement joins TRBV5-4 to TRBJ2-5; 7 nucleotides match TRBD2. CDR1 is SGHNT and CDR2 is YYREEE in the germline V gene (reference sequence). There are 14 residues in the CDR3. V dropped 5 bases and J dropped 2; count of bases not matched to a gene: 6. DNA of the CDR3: TGTGCCAGCAGTCCCGGGACTATGCAAGAGACCCAGTACTTC. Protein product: CASSPGTMQETQYF.

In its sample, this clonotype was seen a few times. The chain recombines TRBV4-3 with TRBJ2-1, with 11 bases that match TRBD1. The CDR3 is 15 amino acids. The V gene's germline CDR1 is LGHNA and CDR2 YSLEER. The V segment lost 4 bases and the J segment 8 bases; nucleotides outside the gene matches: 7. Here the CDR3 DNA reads TGCGCCAGCAGCCCTGGACAGGGGGCAAGCGATGAGCAGTTCTTC. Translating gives CASSPGQGASDEQFF.

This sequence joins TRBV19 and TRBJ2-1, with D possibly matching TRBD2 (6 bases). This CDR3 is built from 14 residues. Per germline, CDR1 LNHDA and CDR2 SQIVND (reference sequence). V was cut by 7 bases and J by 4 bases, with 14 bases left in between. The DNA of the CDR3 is TGTGCCAGTAAACTCGGCAGCGGGTACAATGAGCAGTTCTTC. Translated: CASKLGSGYNEQFF. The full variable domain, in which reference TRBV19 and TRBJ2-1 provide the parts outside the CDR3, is DGGITQSPKYLFRKEGQNVTLSCEQNLNHDAMYWYRQDPGQGLRLIYYSQIVNDFQKGDIAEGYSVSREKKESFPLTVTSAQKNPTAFYLCASKLGSGYNEQFFGPGTRLTVL.

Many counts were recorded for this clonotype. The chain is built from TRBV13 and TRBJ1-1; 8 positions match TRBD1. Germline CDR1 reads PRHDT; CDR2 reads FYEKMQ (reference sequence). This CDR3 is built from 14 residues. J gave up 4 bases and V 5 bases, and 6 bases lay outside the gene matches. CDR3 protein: CASSLTGVGTEAFF. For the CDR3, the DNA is TGTGCCAGCAGCCTGACAGGGGTGGGCACTGAAGCTTTCTTT.

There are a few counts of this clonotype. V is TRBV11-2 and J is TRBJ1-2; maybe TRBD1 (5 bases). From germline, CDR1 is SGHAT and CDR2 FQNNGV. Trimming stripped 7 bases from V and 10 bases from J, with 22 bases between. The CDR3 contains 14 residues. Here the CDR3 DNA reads TGTGCCAGCACCCCAGGGTTCTCCCCTTCTTACTACACCTTC. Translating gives CASTPGFSPSYYTF. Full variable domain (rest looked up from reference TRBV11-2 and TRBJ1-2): EAGVAQSPRYKIIEKRQSVAFWCNPISGHATLYWYQQILGQGPKLLIQFQNNGVVDDSQLPKDRFSAERLKGVDSTLKIQPAKLEDSAVYLCASTPGFSPSYYTFGSGTRLTVV.

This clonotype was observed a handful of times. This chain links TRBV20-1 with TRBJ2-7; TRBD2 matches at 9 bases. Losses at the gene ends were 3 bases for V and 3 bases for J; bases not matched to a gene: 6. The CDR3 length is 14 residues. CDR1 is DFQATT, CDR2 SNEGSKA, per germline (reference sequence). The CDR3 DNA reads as TGCAGTGCTAGTCGGGCGGGAGGGGTCTACGAGCAGTACTTC. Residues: CSASRAGGVYEQYF.

The CDR3 bases are TGTGCCAGCAGCTTAGGGACAGGGTTCAGCTCCTACAATGAGCAGTTCTTC. This sequence encodes CASSLGTGFSSYNEQFF. The chain couples TRBV7-6 to TRBJ2-1, with TRBD1 matching over 8 bases. J was trimmed by 0 bases and V by 1 base; bases with no gene match: 5. The CDR3 totals 17 residues. Germline loops: CDR1 SGHVS, CDR2 FNYEAQ.

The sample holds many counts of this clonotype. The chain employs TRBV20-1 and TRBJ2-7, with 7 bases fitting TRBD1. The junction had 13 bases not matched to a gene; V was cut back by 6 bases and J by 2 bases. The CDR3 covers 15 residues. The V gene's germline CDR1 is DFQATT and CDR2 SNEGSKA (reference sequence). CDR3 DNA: TGCAGTGCCACCGTCCACCCGGGGACAGCCTACGAGCAGTACTTC. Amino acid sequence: CSATVHPGTAYEQYF.

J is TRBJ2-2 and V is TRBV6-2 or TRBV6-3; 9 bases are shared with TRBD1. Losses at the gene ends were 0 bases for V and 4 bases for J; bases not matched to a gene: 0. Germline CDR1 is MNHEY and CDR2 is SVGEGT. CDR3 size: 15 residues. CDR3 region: CASSYSTGGTGELFF. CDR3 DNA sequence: TGTGCCAGCAGTTACTCGACAGGGGGCACCGGGGAGCTGTTTTTT.

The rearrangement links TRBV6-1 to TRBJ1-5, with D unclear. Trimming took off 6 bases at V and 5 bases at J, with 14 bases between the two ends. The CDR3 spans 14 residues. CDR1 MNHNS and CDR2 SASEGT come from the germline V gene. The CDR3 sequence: CASRQIGRDQPQHF. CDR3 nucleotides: TGTGCCAGCAGGCAAATCGGGAGGGATCAGCCCCAGCATTTT.

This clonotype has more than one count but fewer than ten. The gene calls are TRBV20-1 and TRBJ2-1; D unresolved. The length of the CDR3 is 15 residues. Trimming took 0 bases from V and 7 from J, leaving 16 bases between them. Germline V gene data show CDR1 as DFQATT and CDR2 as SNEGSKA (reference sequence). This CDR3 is CSARDPGKGKNEQFF. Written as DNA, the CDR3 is TGCAGTGCTAGAGATCCCGGAAAAGGGAAAAATGAGCAGTTCTTC.

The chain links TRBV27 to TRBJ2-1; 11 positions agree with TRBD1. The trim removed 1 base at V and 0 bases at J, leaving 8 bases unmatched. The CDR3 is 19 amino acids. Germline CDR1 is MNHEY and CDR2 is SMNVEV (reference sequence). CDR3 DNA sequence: TGTGCCAGCAGTTTATGGGGACAGGGGGGGTCCTTCTCCTACAATGAGCAGTTCTTC. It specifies CASSLWGQGGSFSYNEQFF.

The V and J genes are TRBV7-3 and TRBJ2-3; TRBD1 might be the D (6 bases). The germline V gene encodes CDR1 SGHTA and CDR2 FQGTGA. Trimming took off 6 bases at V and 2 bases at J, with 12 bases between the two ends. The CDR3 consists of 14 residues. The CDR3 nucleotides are TGTGCCAGCAGTCCAGACAGGTTCACAGATACGCAGTATTTT. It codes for CASSPDRFTDTQYF.

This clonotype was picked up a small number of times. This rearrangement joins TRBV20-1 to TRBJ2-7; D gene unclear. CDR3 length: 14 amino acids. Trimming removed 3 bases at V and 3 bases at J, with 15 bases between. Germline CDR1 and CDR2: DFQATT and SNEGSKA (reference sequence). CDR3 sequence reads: CSASFTGSRYEQYF. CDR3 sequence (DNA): TGCAGTGCTAGCTTTACCGGCAGCCGCTACGAGCAGTACTTC.

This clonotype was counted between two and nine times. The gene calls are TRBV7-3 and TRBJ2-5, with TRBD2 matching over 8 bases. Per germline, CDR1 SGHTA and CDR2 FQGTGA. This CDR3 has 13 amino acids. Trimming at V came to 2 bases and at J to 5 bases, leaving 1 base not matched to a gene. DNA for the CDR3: TGTGCCAGCAGCTTACAGCGGGAGGAGACCCAGTACTTC. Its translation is CASSLQREETQYF.

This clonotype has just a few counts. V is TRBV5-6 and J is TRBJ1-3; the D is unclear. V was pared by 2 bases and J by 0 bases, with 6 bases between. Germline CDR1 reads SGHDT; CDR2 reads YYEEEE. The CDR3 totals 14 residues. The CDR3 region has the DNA TGTGCCAGCAGCTTACCCCACTCTGGAAACACCATATATTTT. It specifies CASSLPHSGNTIYF.

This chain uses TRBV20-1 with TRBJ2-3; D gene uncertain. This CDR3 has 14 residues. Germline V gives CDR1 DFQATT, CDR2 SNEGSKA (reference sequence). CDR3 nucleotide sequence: TGCAGGGCTCCCCCCCCGAGCGGCACAGATACGCAGTATTTT. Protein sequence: CRAPPPSGTDTQYF.

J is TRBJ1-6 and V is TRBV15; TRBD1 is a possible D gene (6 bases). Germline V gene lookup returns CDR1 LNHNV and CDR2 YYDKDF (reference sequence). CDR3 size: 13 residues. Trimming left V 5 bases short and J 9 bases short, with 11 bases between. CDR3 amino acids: CATSGRGTSPLHF. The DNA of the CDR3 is TGTGCCACCAGCGGCAGGGGCACTTCACCCCTCCACTTT.

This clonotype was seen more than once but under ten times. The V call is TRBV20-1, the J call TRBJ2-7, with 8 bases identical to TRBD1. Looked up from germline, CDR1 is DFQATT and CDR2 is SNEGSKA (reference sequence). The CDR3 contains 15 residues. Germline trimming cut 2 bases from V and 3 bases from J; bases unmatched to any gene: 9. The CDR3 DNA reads TGCAGTGCTAGATCCGGCAGGGGGCTATTCTACGAGCAGTACTTC. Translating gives CSARSGRGLFYEQYF.

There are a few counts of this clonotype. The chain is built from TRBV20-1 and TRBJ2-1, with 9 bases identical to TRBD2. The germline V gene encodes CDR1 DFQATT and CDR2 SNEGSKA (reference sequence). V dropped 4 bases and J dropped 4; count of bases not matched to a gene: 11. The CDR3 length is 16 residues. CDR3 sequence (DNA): TGCAGTGCTATCCTAAGGGGGCTAGCGGGGTACAATGAGCAGTTCTTC. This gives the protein CSAILRGLAGYNEQFF.

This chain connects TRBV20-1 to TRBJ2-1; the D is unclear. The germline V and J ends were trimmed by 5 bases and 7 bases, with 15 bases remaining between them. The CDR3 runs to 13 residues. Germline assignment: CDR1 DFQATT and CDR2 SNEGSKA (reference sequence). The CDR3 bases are TGCAGTGCTCCCAAAGACTCTCCTAATGAGCAGTTCTTC. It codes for CSAPKDSPNEQFF.